Presented here are 25 T cell receptor beta chains from one specimen sequenced in a study of blood T cells in healthy people across ages. A J-beta primer mix and a sample-barcoded 5' primer were used in a second PCR of roughly 7 to 12 cycles. TCRdb reprocessed the 5' RACE reads with MiXCR, giving one entry per CDR3 protein. The sample shows hundreds of thousands of distinct CDR3 sequences, around 38% of them seen only once. Source material: blood. These receptors were collected from a man older than 75 in good health.

The sample holds a few counts of this clonotype. This rearrangement joins TRBV27 to TRBJ1-2; TRBD1 is a possible D gene (5 bases). The V end was cut by 4 bases, the J end by 0 bases, with 9 bases between. The CDR3 contains 14 residues. Looked up from germline, CDR1 is MNHEY and CDR2 is SMNVEV (reference sequence). CDR3 amino acids: CASSSGASNYGYTF. CDR3 DNA: TGTGCCAGCAGTTCCGGGGCTTCTAACTATGGCTACACCTTC.

This sequence joins TRBV30 and TRBJ2-5, with 7 bases that match TRBD1. V gave up 5 bases and J gave up 4 bases; unmatched junction bases: 4. This CDR3 comprises 12 residues. CDR1 and CDR2 (germline): GTSNPN, SVGIG (reference sequence). The CDR3 reads CAWGRGRETQYF. As DNA, the CDR3 is TGTGCCTGGGGAAGGGGGCGAGAGACCCAGTACTTC. The variable domain in full, completed from reference TRBV30 and TRBJ2-5, reads SQTIHQWPATLVQPVGSPLSLECTVEGTSNPNLYWYRQAAGRGLQLLFYSVGIGQISSEVPQNLSASRPQDRQFILSSKKLLLSDSGFYLCAWGRGRETQYFGPGTRLLVL.

This chain links TRBV10-3 with TRBJ2-1, with 13 bases aligning to TRBD2. The trim removed 0 bases at V and 4 bases at J, leaving 3 bases unmatched. This CDR3 has 17 residues. CDR1 is ENHRY and CDR2 is SYGVKD in the germline V gene. CDR3 sequence: CAISESRTSGGYNEQFF. CDR3 sequence (DNA): TGTGCCATCAGTGAGTCTCGGACTAGCGGGGGTTACAATGAGCAGTTCTTC.

The chain employs TRBV7-2 and TRBJ2-3; either TRBD1 or TRBD2 may fit D (5 bases each). CDR1 and CDR2 (germline): SGHTA, FQGNSA. The CDR3 loop spans 16 amino acids. V was pared by 5 bases and J by 2 bases, with 17 bases between. In nucleotides, the CDR3 is TGTGCCAGCAGCCCAGGGCAGGGACCCCACACAGATACGCAGTATTTT. This gives the protein CASSPGQGPHTDTQYF.

The V gene is TRBV20-1, the J gene TRBJ1-4; tentatively, D is TRBD1 (6 bases). The CDR3 is made up of 14 amino acids. Germline CDR1 and CDR2: DFQATT and SNEGSKA (reference sequence). With 6 bases removed from V and 1 base from J, the gap between germline ends came to 12 bases. In DNA, the CDR3 is TGCAGTGCACAGGGTCCCGTAACTAATGAAAAACTGTTTTTT. The encoded protein is CSAQGPVTNEKLFF.

V is TRBV5-1 and J is TRBJ2-3; D is perhaps TRBD2 (6 bases). This CDR3 has 14 amino acids. Germline values: CDR1 SGHRS, CDR2 YFSETQ. V was cut by 3 bases and J by 2 bases, with 10 bases left in between. The CDR3 reads CASSSRLDTDTQYF. In nucleotides, the CDR3 is TGCGCCAGCAGCTCACGACTAGACACAGATACGCAGTATTTT.

This clonotype has only a few counts. The CDR3: CASSLVPGQGNEQYF. The CDR3 DNA follows: TGCGCCAGCAGCCTTGTCCCGGGACAGGGAAACGAGCAGTACTTC. V usage is TRBV5-1 and J usage is TRBJ2-7; TRBD1 matches at 9 bases. Trimming cost V 4 bases and J 5 bases; bases outside gene matches: 10. Germline V gene sequence: CDR1 SGHRS, CDR2 YFSETQ. The CDR3 extends over 15 amino acids.

This clonotype has ten or more counts. This may stem from a read error, because a much larger clone lies one nucleotide away. The chain recombines TRBV29-1 with TRBJ2-5; 11 bases are a match to TRBD1. The V gene's germline CDR1 is SQVTM and CDR2 ANQGSEA. Trimming cost V 0 bases and J 11 bases; bases outside gene matches: 11. The CDR3 extends over 15 amino acids. In DNA, the CDR3 is TGCAGCGTTGAAGACGGACAGGGGGCTGAGAATGAGCAGTACTTC. Translated, it gives CSVEDGQGAENEQYF.

This clonotype turned up a few times. The CDR3 loop reads CASSQDRQATEETQYF. In nucleotides, the CDR3 is TGCGCCAGCAGCCAAGACCGACAGGCTACCGAAGAGACCCAGTACTTC. The V and J genes are TRBV4-1 and TRBJ2-5; weak D call: TRBD1 (6 bases). V lost 0 bases to trimming and J lost 3 bases, with 14 bases between them. CDR3 length: 16 amino acids. Germline V CDR1 and CDR2: MGHRA, YSYEKL.

The V gene is TRBV4-1, the J gene TRBJ2-7, with D possibly being TRBD1 (6 bases). This CDR3 comprises 15 residues. The V gene lost 0 bases and the J gene lost 7 bases, with 16 bases spanning the gap. Germline CDR1 is MGHRA and CDR2 is YSYEKL. This CDR3 is CASSQEQGVGNEQYF. The CDR3 DNA reads TGCGCCAGCAGCCAAGAACAGGGAGTGGGCAATGAGCAGTACTTC.

The chain employs TRBV5-1 and TRBJ2-5; no firm D call. Germline V gives CDR1 SGHRS, CDR2 YFSETQ. V lost 1 base, J lost 5 bases, and 9 bases lay in between. The CDR3 contains 13 residues. The CDR3 DNA is TGCGCCAGCAGCTTGCCGAACGGGGAGACCCAGTACTTC. It specifies CASSLPNGETQYF.

This clonotype was picked up a small number of times. The chain recombines TRBV12-3 or TRBV12-4 with TRBJ2-3, with 10 nucleotides matching TRBD2. V lost 3 bases to trimming and J lost 0 bases; unmatched junction nucleotides: 6. The CDR3 consists of 17 residues. CDR3 loop: CASSFSGTSASTDTQYF. CDR3 in DNA: TGTGCCAGCAGTTTTTCCGGGACTAGCGCGAGCACAGATACGCAGTATTTT.

The chain joins TRBV6-5 to TRBJ1-6; 7 positions agree with TRBD1. CDR1 is MNHEY and CDR2 is SVGAGI in the germline V gene. The CDR3 runs 13 residues. The V gene end was trimmed by 4 bases and the J gene end by 11 bases; junction bases not matched to a gene: 5. CDR3 amino acids: CASSSTGRTPLHF. As DNA, the CDR3 is TGTGCCAGCAGTTCGACAGGGAGGACACCCCTCCACTTT.

Of note for this clonotype: One junction end disagrees with the germline gene, perhaps due to a read error. CDR3 sequence: CAISESGLADQETKYF. CDR3 coding DNA: TGTGCCATCAGTGAGTCAGGACTAGCAGACCAAGAGACCAAGTACTTC. The chain has TRBV10-3 and TRBJ2-5; TRBD2 aligns across 8 bases. CDR1 is ENHRY and CDR2 is SYGVKD in the germline V gene. The CDR3 consists of 16 residues.

This clonotype was counted ten times or more. CDR3 DNA sequence: TGCAGTGCTAGAGATTACGACCGAGCCTACGAGCAGTACTTC. Protein product: CSARDYDRAYEQYF. The rearrangement links TRBV20-1 to TRBJ2-7; D gene uncertain. Trimming cost V 0 bases and J 2 bases, with 11 bases left between them. Germline values: CDR1 DFQATT, CDR2 SNEGSKA (reference sequence). The length of the CDR3 is 14 residues.

In the case of this clonotype: One end of the junction is discordant with germline, which a read error may explain. The V call is TRBV5-1, the J call TRBJ2-3, with a tentative D call TRBD1 (6 bases). Per the germline V gene, CDR1 is SGHRS and CDR2 is YFSETQ. There are 17 residues in the CDR3. The CDR3 sequence is CVSSRLGGSKSTDTQYF. CDR3 bases: TGCGTCAGCAGCCGACTTGGGGGCTCTAAATCAACAGATACGCAGTATTTT.

The rearrangement links TRBV7-9 to TRBJ2-7; TRBD2 agrees at 7 bases. V shed 5 bases, J shed 3 bases, and the junction held 4 bases outside the gene matches. CDR3 length: 13 residues. Per germline, CDR1 SEHNR and CDR2 FQNEAQ (reference sequence). This CDR3 is CASSVTSYYEQYF. CDR3 in DNA: TGTGCCAGCAGCGTGACTAGCTACTACGAGCAGTACTTC.

The sample holds a few counts of this clonotype. V usage is TRBV12-5 and J usage is TRBJ2-1; D is possibly TRBD2 (6 bases). Trimming left V 4 bases short and J 8 bases short, with 12 bases between. CDR3 length: 13 residues. Germline V CDR1 and CDR2: LGHNT, FRNRAP. CDR3: CASGSAGRDEQFF. CDR3 bases: TGTGCTAGTGGTTCCGCGGGGCGGGATGAGCAGTTCTTC. The full variable domain, with the rest looked up from reference TRBV12-5 and TRBJ2-1, is DARVTQTPRHKVTEMGQEVTMRCQPILGHNTVFWYRQTMMQGLELLAYFRNRAPLDDSGMPKDRFSAEMPDATLATLKIQPSEPRDSAVYFCASGSAGRDEQFFGPGTRLTVL.

This clonotype was observed a handful of times. The chain has TRBV4-2 and TRBJ2-5; the D is unclear. The CDR3 is made up of 13 amino acids. Germline assignment: CDR1 LGHNA and CDR2 YNFKEQ. V lost 2 bases and J lost 3, with 7 bases in between. The CDR3 nucleotides are TGTGCCAGCAGCCAACCTAGGGAAGAGACCCAGTACTTC. It encodes CASSQPREETQYF.

The chain links TRBV20-1 to TRBJ2-3; perhaps TRBD2 as D (6 bases). The CDR3 consists of 14 residues. Trimming left V 8 bases short and J 5 bases short, with 20 bases between. In germline, CDR1 is DFQATT, CDR2 SNEGSKA (reference sequence). The CDR3 loop reads CSSAGTGELDTQYF. CDR3 nucleotide sequence: TGCAGTTCCGCGGGGACGGGGGAGTTAGATACGCAGTATTTT.

This clonotype appeared a few times. The rearrangement links TRBV7-3 to TRBJ2-1; 12 bases match TRBD2. J gave up 5 bases and V 5 bases, and 7 bases lay outside the gene matches. CDR1 SGHTA and CDR2 FQGTGA come from the germline V gene. CDR3 length: 16 residues. CDR3 loop: CASSKQRLAGDNEQFF. The CDR3 DNA sequence: TGTGCCAGCAGCAAACAACGACTAGCGGGAGACAATGAGCAGTTCTTC.

V gene TRBV5-1 combines with J gene TRBJ2-7, with 12 bases that match TRBD2. V lost 4 bases, J lost 7 bases, and 12 bases stayed unmatched. Germline CDR1 SGHRS, CDR2 YFSETQ. The CDR3 is 16 residues long. The CDR3 loop reads CASSLTSSGGANEQYF. The CDR3 region has the DNA TGCGCCAGCAGCCTTACGTCTAGCGGGGGGGCCAATGAGCAGTACTTC.

This chain links TRBV7-2 with TRBJ2-2; 10 nucleotides align to TRBD2. The CDR3 runs to 17 residues. CDR1 is SGHTA and CDR2 is FQGNSA in the germline V gene. The junction had 4 bases not matched to a gene; V was cut back by 2 bases and J by 1 base. The DNA of the CDR3 is TGTGCCAGCAGCTTATTGGGGACTAGCGTGAACACCGGGGAGCTGTTTTTT. Translating it yields CASSLLGTSVNTGELFF. Variable domain in full (rest from reference TRBV7-2 and TRBJ2-2): GAGVSQSPSNKVTEKGKDVELRCDPISGHTALYWYRQSLGQGLEFLIYFQGNSAPDKSGLPSDRFSAERTGGSVSTLTIQRTQQEDSAVYLCASSLLGTSVNTGELFFGEGSRLTVL.

The gene calls are TRBV29-1 and TRBJ1-1, with D hard to call. The CDR3 covers 14 residues. CDR1 and CDR2 (germline): SQVTM, ANQGSEA. V was cut by 5 bases and J by 0 bases, with 13 bases left in between. CDR3: CSVSAGSVNTEAFF. The DNA of the CDR3 is TGCAGCGTTTCGGCAGGCTCAGTGAACACTGAAGCTTTCTTT. Full variable domain (rest looked up from reference TRBV29-1 and TRBJ1-1): SAVISQKPSRDICQRGTSLTIQCQVDSQVTMMFWYRQQPGQSLTLIATANQGSEATYESGFVIDKFPISRPNLTFSTLTVSNMSPEDSSIYLCSVSAGSVNTEAFFGQGTRLTVV.

This clonotype was observed a few times. The chain carries TRBV6-5 and TRBJ2-2; possibly TRBD2 for D (5 bases). This CDR3 comprises 12 residues. CDR1 MNHEY and CDR2 SVGAGI come from the germline V gene. V lost 6 bases, J lost 7 bases, and 9 bases lay in between. Here the CDR3 reads CASRPGIGELFF. Written as DNA, the CDR3 is TGTGCCAGCAGACCCGGGATCGGGGAGCTGTTTTTT.